This T cell receptor beta chain was observed in a study of spatial heterogeneity in lung cancer. Study-level information: Beta-chain sequences consistently outnumbered alpha-chain sequences in detection. Study results and caveats: Ubiquitous expanded tumor TCRs surfaced in blood more at resection than they did at follow-up.

The time point: sample taken at primary tumor resection. The authors sequenced whole RNA from tumor, nontumor lung or frozen PBMC without sorting. A distinct unique molecular identifier was carried by each TCR cDNA molecule. A single record per CDR3 protein comes from TCRdb applying MiXCR to the 5' RACE reads. The sample has about 82,000 distinct CDR3 sequences, roughly 13% seen once. This clonotype was picked up a small number of times. Its antigen is not identified. The TCR sequence derives from a male donor with early-stage non-small cell lung cancer. This sample comprised PBMCs, obtained at surgery.

CDR3 protein: CSVRIDSLYYEQYF. Written as DNA, the CDR3 is TGCAGCGTTCGAATCGACAGCCTCTACTACGAGCAGTACTTC. J is TRBJ2-7 and V is TRBV29-1; D may be TRBD1 (5 bases). Germline CDR1 and CDR2: SQVTM and ANQGSEA. CDR3 length: 14 residues. V gave up 5 bases and J gave up 3 bases, with 17 bases separating them.